One T cell receptor (beta chain) is described in this entry. Its antigen target is currently unknown. No quality values exist for individual bases; no much larger clone is one base distant. This sample was taken from a study of beta chain features in type 1 diabetes (dated by TCRdb to 2016 to 2019). Context from the whole study: No differences in mean age, gender distribution, total cell number or subset yield were found between patients and healthy donors. Across all samples, 107,917,701 sorted cells were examined, and cell number per subset correlated strongly with RNA yield. Regulatory and stem cell-like memory subsets were obtained from only 8 patients and about eight healthy donors, while naive and central memory subsets were obtained from all 28 donors. The study compared the TCRB repertoires of sorted circulating CD4+ T cell subsets in recently diagnosed type 1 diabetes patients with those in matched healthy donors. Results the study describes overall, beyond this receptor: Naive, central memory and regulatory TCRB repertoires appeared more similar among patients than among healthy donors. Because cDNA was sequenced instead of genomic DNA, activated cells with high expression could be over-represented, although the groups did not differ in activation or CD3 levels. Shorter templates might have been favored by PCR, but patient and control samples were amplified and corrected together, so both groups would have been affected equally by any skew. Because the HLA sub-analyses included only small numbers of individuals, any influence of HLA type on TCRB rearrangement was left unresolved. Type 1 diabetes patients showed a moderate but significant shortening of TCRB CDR3 length in all four CD4+ subsets. At VDJ recombination sites, type 1 diabetes patients had fewer insertions and more deleted nucleotides, which implies abnormalities in thymic rearrangement.

The germline V gene (reference sequence) specifies SEHNR as CDR1 and FQNEAQ as CDR2. From the cysteine through the phenylalanine, the CDR3 covers 16 amino acids. The read is trimmed to its CDR3 DNA, 48 bases read in frame from base 1. V is cut by 1 base and J by 2 bases, and the space between the germline ends is 13 bases. The entire isolated RNA was reverse transcribed using the High Capacity cDNA Reverse Transcription Kit, and thus expressed TCRB transcripts were sequenced. Naive, central memory and regulatory T cell samples underwent deep immunoSEQ sequencing, averaging around 3.7 million total reads per sample. Sorted cells were lysed in RLT buffer and RNA was extracted with DNase-treated RNeasy Micro or Mini kits, depending on cell number. Each cell subset was processed on its own to prevent cross-contamination, while patient and healthy donor samples were processed together. The immunoSEQ multiplex PCR was used to amplify TCRB sequences from cDNA, yielding 87-bp fragments that span the CDR3 region. The amplicons were sequenced using the Illumina HiSeq platform. On the study's bioinformatics: Synthetic template baselines were used to correct PCR bias computationally, reads within Hamming distance 2 were collapsed together, and singletons that could not be merged were discarded. By aligning reads against IMGT, V, D and J genes, CDR3 length, and insertions or deletions at six rearrangement sites were assigned. Within each subset, clonotype counts were normalized to the number of sorted cells before true diversity and Gini coefficients were calculated with the tcR R package. Repertoire sharing was quantified using the overlap coefficient calculated on TCRB nucleotide sequences. Out-of-frame TCRB sequences from naive cells were analyzed to stand in for the pre-selection repertoire. The source is immuneACCESS, and TCRdb retained only in-frame sequences with V and J called. Part of the clones is not carried over; for the studies checked, unresolved V genes explain less than half of this, and the remainder is unexplained. That table supplies the V and J calls and clone size; D and trimming were determined from the DNA. The sample records 250,000 to 350,000 clones, 13% to 15% of which are singletons. Clones ranked in the top ten supply more than 0.015% of the sample.

A single peripheral blood draw of about 116 mL on average was collected from each donor into heparinised tubes. Using a panel that included CD45RO, CCR7, CD25, CD127, CD95 and CD27, naive, central memory, regulatory and stem cell-like memory CD4+ T cells were sorted on a BD FACSAria II. A purity above 98% was achieved for all sorted populations. PBMCs were separated immediately by Lymphoprep density gradient centrifugation and were stained directly, without being cultured. Samples were stained and sorted in pairs, with one healthy donor and one patient per experiment, so that batch effects were minimized.

The chain is encoded by TRBV7-9 joined to TRBJ2-3, with TRBD2 as a weak D call on 6 bases. The source is a man aged 25 to 45 with type 1 diabetes. Material for sequencing was naive CD4+ T cells from blood. The sample's cell subset or site label, decoded: true naive CD4+ T cells. The sequenced DNA is TGTGCCAGCAGCTTAGTCCCTAGCGCAAACACAGATACGCAGTATTTT. It codes for CASSLVPSANTDTQYF.